Following are 32 T cell receptor beta chains from one sample sequenced in a study of cytomegalovirus exposure and HLA in healthy donors. Amplification used 60 Vbeta primers and 13 Jbeta primers. Libraries were prepared by immunoSEQ multiplex PCR; TCRdb keeps only in-frame clonotypes and omits some of them. The sample carries approximately 110,000 clones, about 61% recorded once. The sample consisted of PBMCs. Receptors were obtained from a man aged 18 to 29 in good health and CMV-seropositive.

The chain employs TRBV28 and TRBJ1-3; the D gene is possibly TRBD1 (6 bases). This CDR3 is 13 amino acids long. CDR1 is MDHEN, CDR2 SYDVKM, per germline. Trimming stripped 5 bases from V and 8 bases from J, with 13 bases between. Written as DNA, the CDR3 is TGTGCCAGCAGTGCGACAGGCCGCGACACCATATATTTT. It codes for CASSATGRDTIYF.

This clone came up a few times. CDR3 loop: CASSGRGIQPQHF. The CDR3 DNA follows: TGTGCCAGTAGTGGGAGGGGCATTCAGCCCCAGCATTTT. The chain joins TRBV19 to TRBJ1-5; possibly TRBD1 for D (5 bases). Per the germline V gene, CDR1 is LNHDA and CDR2 is SQIVND (reference sequence). V was trimmed by 5 bases and J by 6 bases, leaving 11 bases between them. The CDR3 runs 13 residues.

The sample holds a few counts of this clone. This chain connects TRBV11-3 to TRBJ2-5; a possible D gene is TRBD2 (7 bases). CDR1 is SGHNT, CDR2 YENEEA, per germline. This CDR3 has 15 residues. Trimming left V 4 bases short and J 2 bases short, with 14 bases between. CDR3 residues: CASSSRGAAQETQYF. CDR3 DNA: TGTGCCAGCAGCTCCCGGGGGGCCGCACAAGAGACCCAGTACTTC.

This clone was detected a few times. This sequence joins TRBV6-1 and TRBJ2-3; TRBD1 is a possible D gene (5 bases). Trimming cost V 0 bases and J 2 bases, with 12 bases left between them. Germline CDR1 MNHNS, CDR2 SASEGT. CDR3 size: 16 residues. The CDR3 DNA is TGTGCCAGCAGTGAAGCCGGACAAATTCCCACAGATACGCAGTATTTT. This encodes CASSEAGQIPTDTQYF.

The chain has TRBV11-2 and TRBJ1-2; weak D call: TRBD1 (6 bases). Looked up from germline, CDR1 is SGHAT and CDR2 is FQNNGV. The CDR3 loop spans 13 amino acids. Trimming took off 4 bases at V and 1 base at J, with 7 bases between the two ends. CDR3 nucleotide sequence: TGTGCCAGCAGCTCACAGGGTAACTATGGCTACACCTTC. This sequence encodes CASSSQGNYGYTF.

Concerning this clone itself: Different DNA sequences within this sample yield the same CDR3. This chain joins TRBV19 and TRBJ2-1; the D gene is possibly TRBD2 (5 bases). CDR1 is LNHDA and CDR2 is SQIVND in the germline V gene (reference sequence). The germline V and J ends were trimmed by 3 bases and 4 bases, with 7 bases remaining between them. The CDR3 contains 13 residues. In DNA, the CDR3 is TGTGCCAGTAGTATTGGACTTTACAATGAGCAGTTCTTC. Residues: CASSIGLYNEQFF.

The rearrangement links TRBV2 to TRBJ2-5, with D possibly matching TRBD2 (6 bases). Deletions cut 10 bases from V and 5 bases from J, with 14 bases between. The CDR3 extends over 12 amino acids. Germline CDR1 reads SNHLY; CDR2 reads FYNNEI. CDR3 sequence reads: CATRLVRETQYF. For the CDR3, the DNA is TGTGCCACCAGACTAGTCCGGGAGACCCAGTACTTC.

Only a few counts were recorded for this clone. The gene calls are TRBV6-5 and TRBJ1-6, with a possible D match to TRBD1 (6 bases). The CDR3 covers 15 residues. V was clipped by 6 bases and J by 5 bases, with 14 bases between them. In germline, CDR1 is MNHEY, CDR2 SVGAGI. CDR3 sequence: CASSYEGQNNSPLHF. The CDR3 DNA follows: TGTGCCAGCAGCTATGAAGGACAGAATAATTCACCCCTCCACTTT.

This clone was detected only a few times. The rearrangement uses TRBV6-6 and TRBJ2-1, with 7 bases lining up with TRBD1. Germline CDR1 reads MNHNY; CDR2 reads SVGAGI (reference sequence). With V trimmed by 6 bases and J by 6 bases, 2 bases remained unmatched. The CDR3 is 12 residues long. The chain's CDR3 is CASRTGLNEQFF. As DNA, the CDR3 is TGTGCCAGCAGGACAGGGCTCAATGAGCAGTTCTTC.

J is TRBJ1-3 and V is TRBV6-1; no clear D. CDR1 is MNHNS, CDR2 SASEGT, per germline. The CDR3 has 13 residues. The germline V and J ends were trimmed by 2 bases and 1 base, with 3 bases remaining between them. For the CDR3, the DNA is TGTGCCAGCAGTGAATCTTCTGGAAACACCATATATTTT. Residues: CASSESSGNTIYF.

The V and J genes are TRBV2 and TRBJ1-6; D unclear. Per germline, CDR1 SNHLY and CDR2 FYNNEI. V shed 2 bases and J shed 0 bases, with 11 bases lying between them. There are 17 residues in the CDR3. The CDR3 DNA reads TGTGCCAGCAGTGAACGAGAGAACTACTCCTATAATTCACCCCTCCACTTT. It yields the protein CASSERENYSYNSPLHF.

CDR3: CASSPDRGASPLHF. The CDR3, as DNA: TGTGCCAGCAGTCCGGACAGGGGAGCTTCACCCCTCCACTTT. This sequence joins TRBV2 and TRBJ1-6; 9 bases fit TRBD1. Germline CDR1 and CDR2: SNHLY and FYNNEI. The CDR3 runs 14 residues. The junction had 5 bases not matched to a gene; V was cut back by 5 bases and J by 9 bases.

A few counts support this clone. V is TRBV5-1 and J is TRBJ1-6; TRBD1 matches at 8 bases. Germline V gives CDR1 SGHRS, CDR2 YFSETQ. The CDR3 extends over 14 amino acids. Trimming took 4 bases from V and 7 from J; bases not matched to a gene: 4. The CDR3 sequence is CASSQRTGNSPLHF. CDR3 DNA sequence: TGCGCCAGCAGCCAAAGGACAGGGAATTCACCCCTCCACTTT. Full variable domain (missing parts from reference TRBV5-1 and TRBJ1-6): KAGVTQTPRYLIKTRGQQVTLSCSPISGHRSVSWYQQTPGQGLQFLFEYFSETQRNKGNFPGRFSGRQFSNSRSEMNVSTLELGDSALYLCASSQRTGNSPLHFGNGTRLTVT.

This clone was observed a handful of times. The CDR3 sequence: CASSLDEVVRELFF. The CDR3 DNA is TGTGCCAGCAGCTTAGATGAGGTGGTGAGGGAGCTGTTTTTT. The chain employs TRBV11-3 and TRBJ2-2; D call uncertain. CDR1 is SGHNT, CDR2 YENEEA, per germline. The CDR3 runs to 14 residues. With 0 bases removed from V and 9 bases from J, the gap between germline ends came to 11 bases.

In DNA form, the CDR3 reads TGTGCCAGCAGCTTACCCCCAACTACCCCTACGGATGAGCAGTTCTTC. Protein sequence: CASSLPPTTPTDEQFF. The genes are TRBV7-9 and TRBJ2-1; D gene uncertain. Germline CDR1 is SEHNR and CDR2 is FQNEAQ (reference sequence). The ends were cut back, 2 bases at V and 8 bases at J, with 19 bases in the middle. The CDR3 consists of 16 residues.

Written as DNA, the CDR3 is TGTGCCAGCTCAGAGGGGGCTGGGAACACTGAAGCTTTCTTT. Translation: CASSEGAGNTEAFF. This chain connects TRBV18 to TRBJ1-1; 7 bases are shared with TRBD1. CDR1 is KGHSH, CDR2 LQKENI, per germline. The CDR3 extends over 14 amino acids. Trimming cost V 5 bases and J 1 base; bases outside gene matches: 4.

The V and J genes are TRBV7-2 and TRBJ1-4, with 7 bases lining up with TRBD1. CDR1 and CDR2 (germline): SGHTA, FQGNSA. The CDR3 totals 15 residues. J lost 7 bases, V lost 5 bases, and 10 bases had no gene match. The DNA of the CDR3 is TGTGCCAGCAGCCGTGGGGGTCGACAGGGTGAAAAACTGTTTTTT. Its translation is CASSRGGRQGEKLFF.

The chain couples TRBV19 to TRBJ1-1, with 7 bases matching TRBD1. The CDR3 sequence is 14 residues long. From germline, CDR1 is LNHDA and CDR2 SQIVND (reference sequence). With 4 bases clipped from V and 0 bases from J, the junction kept 2 bases outside the gene matches. CDR3 bases: TGTGCCAGTAGTACGGGACAGATGAACACTGAAGCTTTCTTT. Amino acids: CASSTGQMNTEAFF.

This clone has a single count. This chain uses TRBV28 with TRBJ1-5, with no clear D. CDR3 length: 12 residues. V was cut by 2 bases and J by 7 bases, with 6 bases left in between. The germline V gene encodes CDR1 MDHEN and CDR2 SYDVKM. CDR3 DNA: TGTGCCAGCAGTTTACCGGGGCAGCCCCAGCATTTT. Translating gives CASSLPGQPQHF.

A remark on this clone: The junction does not match germline at one end; this may be a read error. The chain uses TRBV28 and TRBJ1-6; 7 bases line up with TRBD1. The germline CDR1 and CDR2 sequences are MDHEN and SYDVKM. This CDR3 is built from 19 residues. DNA of the CDR3: TGTGCCAGCAGTATATGGGACAGAGCCACCTTTAATCATAATTCACCCCTCCACTTT. Translating it yields CASSIWDRATFNHNSPLHF.

CDR3 loop: CASSLSPVRPQHF. The CDR3 bases are TGTGCCAGCTCCCTGTCACCGGTACGGCCCCAGCATTTT. The rearrangement links TRBV18 to TRBJ1-5; no reliable D call. This CDR3 comprises 13 residues. Trimming stripped 6 bases from V and 9 bases from J, with 15 bases between. CDR1 is KGHSH, CDR2 LQKENI, per germline. Variable domain in full (rest from reference TRBV18 and TRBJ1-5): NAGVMQNPRHLVRRRGQEARLRCSPMKGHSHVYWYRQLPEEGLKFMVYLQKENIIDESGMPKERFSAEFPKEGPSILRIQQVVRGDSAAYFCASSLSPVRPQHFGDGTRLSIL.

The V and J genes are TRBV6-5 and TRBJ2-1; 8 nucleotides agree with TRBD2. Trimming at V came to 6 bases and at J to 5 bases, leaving 9 bases not matched to a gene. The germline CDR1 and CDR2 sequences are MNHEY and SVGAGI. CDR3 length: 15 residues. CDR3: CASSPHQRGNNEQFF. CDR3 DNA: TGTGCCAGCAGCCCCCACCAGCGGGGGAACAATGAGCAGTTCTTC.

The CDR3 loop reads CAWSPSLNTEAFF. The CDR3 coding sequence is TGTGCCTGGAGTCCCTCCTTGAACACTGAAGCTTTCTTT. The V gene is TRBV30, the J gene TRBJ1-1, with no clear D. Looked up from germline, CDR1 is GTSNPN and CDR2 is SVGIG (reference sequence). The V and J ends lost 2 bases and 0 bases respectively, with 7 bases between them. CDR3 length equals 13 residues. Drawing the rest from reference TRBV30 and TRBJ1-1, the complete variable domain is SQTIHQWPATLVQPVGSPLSLECTVEGTSNPNLYWYRQAAGRGLQLLFYSVGIGQISSEVPQNLSASRPQDRQFILSSKKLLLSDSGFYLCAWSPSLNTEAFFGQGTRLTVV.

The chain uses TRBV11-3 and TRBJ2-6, with a weak D call TRBD1 (6 bases). The CDR3 runs to 15 residues. V lost 4 bases and J lost 2, with 9 bases in between. CDR1 is SGHNT, CDR2 YENEEA, per germline. CDR3 DNA: TGTGCCAGCAGCTCACAGGGTGCTGGGGCCAACGTCCTGACTTTC. Protein product: CASSSQGAGANVLTF. The full variable domain, with the rest looked up from reference TRBV11-3 and TRBJ2-6, is EAGVVQSPRYKIIEKKQPVAFWCNPISGHNTLYWYLQNLGQGPELLIRYENEEAVDDSQLPKDRFSAERLKGVDSTLKIQPAELGDSAVYLCASSSQGAGANVLTFGAGSRLTVL.

V usage is TRBV30 and J usage is TRBJ1-6; 7 positions agree with TRBD1. J was trimmed by 7 bases and V by 5 bases; bases with no gene match: 8. Germline V gene sequence: CDR1 GTSNPN, CDR2 SVGIG (reference sequence). The CDR3 is 14 residues long. In nucleotides, the CDR3 is TGTGCCTGGGGAAGGACAGGAACAAATTCACCCCTCCACTTT. Encoded protein: CAWGRTGTNSPLHF.

The genes are TRBV6-1 and TRBJ2-3; D might be TRBD1 (6 bases). V was trimmed by 6 bases and J by 2 bases, leaving 12 bases between them. Per the germline V gene, CDR1 is MNHNS and CDR2 is SASEGT. The CDR3 has 14 amino acids. Written as DNA, the CDR3 is TGTGCCAGCAGGATCGGACAGCTCACAGATACGCAGTATTTT. Its translation: CASRIGQLTDTQYF.

J is TRBJ2-7 and V is TRBV2; D possibly corresponds to TRBD1 (5 bases). Trimming stripped 6 bases from V and 6 bases from J, with 12 bases between. Germline values: CDR1 SNHLY, CDR2 FYNNEI. CDR3 size: 12 residues. CDR3 residues: CASRSPGSEQYF. The CDR3, as DNA: TGTGCCAGCAGGTCCCCAGGGTCCGAGCAGTACTTC.

The chain carries TRBV6-4 and TRBJ2-3, with 8 bases fitting TRBD2. Looked up from germline, CDR1 is MRHNA and CDR2 is SNTAGT. The CDR3 is made up of 13 amino acids. V lost 6 bases to trimming and J lost 2 bases; unmatched junction nucleotides: 1. The CDR3 DNA reads TGTGCCAGCAGCGGGGGGGCCACAGATACGCAGTATTTT. It yields the protein CASSGGATDTQYF.

The chain employs TRBV7-8 and TRBJ1-5; 8 nucleotides match TRBD1. Unmatched junction bases numbered 1, after V lost 5 bases and J lost 4 bases. CDR1 is SGHVS and CDR2 is FQNEAQ in the germline V gene. The CDR3 totals 13 residues. The CDR3 loop is CASSRQGNQPQHF. The DNA for the CDR3 is TGTGCCAGCAGCCGACAGGGGAATCAGCCCCAGCATTTT.

The rearrangement links TRBV23-1 to TRBJ1-2, with D possibly matching TRBD1 (5 bases). TRBV23-1 is marked as an open reading frame, function uncertain. This CDR3 spans 14 amino acids. The V end lost 0 bases, the J end lost 2 bases, and 7 bases lay between the germline ends. CDR3 DNA: TGCGCCAGCAGTCAATCGACAGCGAACTATGGCTACACCTTC. This gives the protein CASSQSTANYGYTF.

The gene calls are TRBV5-1 and TRBJ1-1, with a possible D match to TRBD1 (6 bases). The CDR3 totals 14 residues. V was pared by 0 bases and J by 7 bases, with 13 bases between. CDR1 SGHRS and CDR2 YFSETQ come from the germline V gene. As DNA, the CDR3 is TGCGCCAGCAGCTTGGGACAGGTGGAAGGTGAAGCTTTCTTT. It codes for CASSLGQVEGEAFF.

The chain has TRBV18 and TRBJ1-2; TRBD1 aligns across 7 bases. This CDR3 spans 17 amino acids. J lost 1 base, V lost 3 bases, and 11 bases had no gene match. CDR1 and CDR2 (germline): KGHSH, LQKENI. Written as DNA, the CDR3 is TGTGCCAGCTCACCCTCAATCGGGACAGAAGTTAACTATGGCTACACCTTC. Amino acid sequence: CASSPSIGTEVNYGYTF.